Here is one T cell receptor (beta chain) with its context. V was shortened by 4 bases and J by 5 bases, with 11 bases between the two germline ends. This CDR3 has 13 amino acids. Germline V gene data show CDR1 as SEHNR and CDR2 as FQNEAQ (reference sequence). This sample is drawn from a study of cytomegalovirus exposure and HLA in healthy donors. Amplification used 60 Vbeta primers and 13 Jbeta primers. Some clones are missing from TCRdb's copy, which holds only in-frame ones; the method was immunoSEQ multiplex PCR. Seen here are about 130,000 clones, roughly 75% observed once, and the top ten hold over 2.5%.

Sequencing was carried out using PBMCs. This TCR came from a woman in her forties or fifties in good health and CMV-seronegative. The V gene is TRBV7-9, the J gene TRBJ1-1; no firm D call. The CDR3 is CASSSFEVTEAFF. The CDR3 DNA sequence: TGTGCCAGCAGCTCTTTTGAGGTGACTGAAGCTTTCTTT.